The TCR beta chain described here comes from a study of T cells in Graves' hyperthyroidism and ophthalmopathy. RNA transcripts served as the template for amplifying TCR beta CDR3 regions. A set of HTBI primers served as the primers for a first-round RT-PCR of the TCR CDR3. A single record per CDR3 protein comes from TCRdb applying MiXCR to the multiplex PCR reads. The table shows under 350,000 distinct CDR3 sequences, with about 25% occurring only once. The clonotype originates from a man aged 35 to 55 with Graves' hyperthyroidism that later progressed to Graves' ophthalmopathy. Material: blood.

The CDR3 here is CASSYNPYEQYF. Written as DNA, the CDR3 is TGTGCCAGCAGTTACAATCCCTACGAGCAGTACTTC. The chain combines TRBV6-5 with TRBJ2-7; no clear D gene. Germline loops: CDR1 MNHEY, CDR2 SVGAGI. The ends were cut back, 2 bases at V and 2 bases at J, with 4 bases in the middle. The CDR3 loop spans 12 amino acids.